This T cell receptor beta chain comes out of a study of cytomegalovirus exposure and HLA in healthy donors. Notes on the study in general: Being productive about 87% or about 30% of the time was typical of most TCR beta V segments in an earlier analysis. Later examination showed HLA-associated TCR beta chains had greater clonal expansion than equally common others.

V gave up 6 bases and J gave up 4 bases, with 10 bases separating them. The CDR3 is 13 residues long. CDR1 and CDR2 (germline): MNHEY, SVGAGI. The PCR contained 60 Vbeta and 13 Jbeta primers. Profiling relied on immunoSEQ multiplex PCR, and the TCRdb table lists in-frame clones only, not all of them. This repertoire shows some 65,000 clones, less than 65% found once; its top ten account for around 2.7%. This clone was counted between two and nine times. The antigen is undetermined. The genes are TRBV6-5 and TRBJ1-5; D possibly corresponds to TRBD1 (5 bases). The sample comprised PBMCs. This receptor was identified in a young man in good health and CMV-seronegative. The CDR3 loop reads CASSKTENQPQHF. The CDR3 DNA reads TGTGCCAGCAGCAAGACAGAGAATCAGCCCCAGCATTTT.